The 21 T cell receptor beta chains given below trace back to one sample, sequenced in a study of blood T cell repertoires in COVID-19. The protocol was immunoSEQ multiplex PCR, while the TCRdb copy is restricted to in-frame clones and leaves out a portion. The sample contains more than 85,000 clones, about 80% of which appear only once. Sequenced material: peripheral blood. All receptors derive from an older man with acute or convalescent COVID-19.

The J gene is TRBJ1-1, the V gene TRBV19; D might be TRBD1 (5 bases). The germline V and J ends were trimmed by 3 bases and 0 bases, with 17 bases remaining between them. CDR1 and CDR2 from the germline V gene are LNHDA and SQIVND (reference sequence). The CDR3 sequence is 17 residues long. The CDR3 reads CASSMAQLAGMNTEAFF. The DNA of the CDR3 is TGTGCCAGTAGTATGGCCCAGTTAGCAGGGATGAACACTGAAGCTTTCTTT.

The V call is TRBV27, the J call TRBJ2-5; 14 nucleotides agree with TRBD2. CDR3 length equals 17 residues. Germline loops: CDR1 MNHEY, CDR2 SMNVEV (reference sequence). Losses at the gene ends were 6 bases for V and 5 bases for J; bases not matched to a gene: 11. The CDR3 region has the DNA TGTGCCAGCAGCACCGGGACTAGCGGGAGTGGGGCGGAGACCCAGTACTTC. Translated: CASSTGTSGSGAETQYF.

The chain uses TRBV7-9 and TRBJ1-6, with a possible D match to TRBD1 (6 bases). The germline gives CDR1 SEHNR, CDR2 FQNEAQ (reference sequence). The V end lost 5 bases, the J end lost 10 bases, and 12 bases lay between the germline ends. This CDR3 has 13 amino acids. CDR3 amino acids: CASSPGDRSPLHF. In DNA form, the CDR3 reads TGTGCCAGCAGCCCAGGGGATCGATCACCCCTCCACTTT.

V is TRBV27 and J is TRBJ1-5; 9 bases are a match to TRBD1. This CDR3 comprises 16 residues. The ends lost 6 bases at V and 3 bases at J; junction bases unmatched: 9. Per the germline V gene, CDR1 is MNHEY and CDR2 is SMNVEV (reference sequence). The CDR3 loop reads CASRYSGQGTNQPQHF. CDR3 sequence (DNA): TGTGCCAGCAGATACTCTGGACAGGGGACCAATCAGCCCCAGCATTTT.

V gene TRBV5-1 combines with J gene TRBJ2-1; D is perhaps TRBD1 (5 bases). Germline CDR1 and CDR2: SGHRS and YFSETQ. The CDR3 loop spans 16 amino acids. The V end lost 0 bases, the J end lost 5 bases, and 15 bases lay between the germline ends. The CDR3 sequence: CASSLGSTRANNEQFF. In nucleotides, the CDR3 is TGCGCCAGCAGCTTGGGATCCACCAGGGCAAACAATGAGCAGTTCTTC.

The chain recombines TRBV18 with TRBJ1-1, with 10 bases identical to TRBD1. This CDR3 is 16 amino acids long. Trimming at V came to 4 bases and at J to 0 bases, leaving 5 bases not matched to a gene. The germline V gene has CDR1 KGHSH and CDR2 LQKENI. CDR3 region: CASSRGTGAMNTEAFF. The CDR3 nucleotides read TGTGCCAGCTCACGAGGGACAGGGGCCATGAACACTGAAGCTTTCTTT. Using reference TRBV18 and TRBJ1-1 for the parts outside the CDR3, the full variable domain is NAGVMQNPRHLVRRRGQEARLRCSPMKGHSHVYWYRQLPEEGLKFMVYLQKENIIDESGMPKERFSAEFPKEGPSILRIQQVVRGDSAAYFCASSRGTGAMNTEAFFGQGTRLTVV.

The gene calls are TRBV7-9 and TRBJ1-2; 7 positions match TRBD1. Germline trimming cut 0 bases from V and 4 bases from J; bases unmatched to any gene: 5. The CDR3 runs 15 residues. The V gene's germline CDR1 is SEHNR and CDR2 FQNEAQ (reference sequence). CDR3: CASSLAAQGIYGYTF. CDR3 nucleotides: TGTGCCAGCAGCTTAGCGGCACAGGGGATCTATGGCTACACCTTC.

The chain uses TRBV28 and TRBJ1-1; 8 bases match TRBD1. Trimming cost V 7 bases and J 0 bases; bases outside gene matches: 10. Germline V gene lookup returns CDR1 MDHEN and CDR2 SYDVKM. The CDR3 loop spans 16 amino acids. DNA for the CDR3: TGTGCCAGCATACTTCAAACAGGGGGTCTGAACACTGAAGCTTTCTTT. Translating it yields CASILQTGGLNTEAFF.

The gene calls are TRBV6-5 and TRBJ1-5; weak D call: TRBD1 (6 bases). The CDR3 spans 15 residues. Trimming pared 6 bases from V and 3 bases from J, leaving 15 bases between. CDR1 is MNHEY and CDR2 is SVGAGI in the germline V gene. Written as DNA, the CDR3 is TGTGCCAGCAGAAATACAGGGAGCTACAATCAGCCCCAGCATTTT. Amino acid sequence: CASRNTGSYNQPQHF.

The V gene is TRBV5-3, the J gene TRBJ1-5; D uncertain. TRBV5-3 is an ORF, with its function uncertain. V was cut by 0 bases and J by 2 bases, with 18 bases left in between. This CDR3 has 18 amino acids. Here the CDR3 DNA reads TGTGCCAGAAGCTTGGCTACGGGTTCCAAGAGGGGCAATCAGCCCCAGCATTTT. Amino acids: CARSLATGSKRGNQPQHF.

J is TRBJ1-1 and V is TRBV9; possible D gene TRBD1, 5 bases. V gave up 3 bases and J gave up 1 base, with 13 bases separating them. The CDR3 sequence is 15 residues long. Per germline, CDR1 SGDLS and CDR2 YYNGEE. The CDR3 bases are TGTGCCAGCAGCGAGGGGCCCACGACGAACACTGAAGCTTTCTTT. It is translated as CASSEGPTTNTEAFF.

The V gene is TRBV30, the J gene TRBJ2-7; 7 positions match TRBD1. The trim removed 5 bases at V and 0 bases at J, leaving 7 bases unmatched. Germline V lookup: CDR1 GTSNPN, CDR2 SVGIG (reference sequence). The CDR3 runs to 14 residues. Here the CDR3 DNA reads TGTGCCTGGGAGACAGGGACGAGCTCCTACGAGCAGTACTTC. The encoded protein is CAWETGTSSYEQYF.

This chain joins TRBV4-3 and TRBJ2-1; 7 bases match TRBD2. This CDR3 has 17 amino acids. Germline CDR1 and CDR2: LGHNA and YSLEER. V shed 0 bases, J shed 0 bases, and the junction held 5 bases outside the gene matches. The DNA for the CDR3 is TGCGCCAGCAGCCAAGATCGGGCTAGCGGCTCCTACAATGAGCAGTTCTTC. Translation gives CASSQDRASGSYNEQFF.

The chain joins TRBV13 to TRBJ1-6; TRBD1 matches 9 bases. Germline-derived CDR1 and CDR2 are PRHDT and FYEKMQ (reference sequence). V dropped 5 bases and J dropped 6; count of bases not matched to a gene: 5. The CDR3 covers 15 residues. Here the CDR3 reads CASSDRTGVNSPLHF. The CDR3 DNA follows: TGTGCCAGCAGCGACAGGACAGGGGTTAATTCACCCCTCCACTTT.

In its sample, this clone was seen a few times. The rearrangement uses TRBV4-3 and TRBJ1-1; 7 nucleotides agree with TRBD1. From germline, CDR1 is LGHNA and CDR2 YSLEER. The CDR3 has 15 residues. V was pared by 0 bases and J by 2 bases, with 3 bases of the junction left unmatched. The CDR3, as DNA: TGCGCCAGCAGCCAAGACCACAGGGGAAACACTGAAGCTTTCTTT. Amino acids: CASSQDHRGNTEAFF.

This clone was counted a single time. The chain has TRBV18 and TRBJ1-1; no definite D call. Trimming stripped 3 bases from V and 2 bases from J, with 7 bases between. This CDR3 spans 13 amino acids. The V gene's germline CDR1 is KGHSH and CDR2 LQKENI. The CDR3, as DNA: TGTGCCAGCTCACCCGGGGTCAACACTGAAGCTTTCTTT. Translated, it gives CASSPGVNTEAFF.

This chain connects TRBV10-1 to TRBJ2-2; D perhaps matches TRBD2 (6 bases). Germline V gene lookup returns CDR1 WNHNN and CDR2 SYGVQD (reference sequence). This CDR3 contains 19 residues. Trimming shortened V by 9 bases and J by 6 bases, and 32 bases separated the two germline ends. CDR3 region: CARGGIRAVTGIIAGELFF. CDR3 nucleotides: TGCGCCAGGGGGGGAATCCGGGCTGTTACCGGGATAATCGCCGGGGAGCTGTTTTTT.

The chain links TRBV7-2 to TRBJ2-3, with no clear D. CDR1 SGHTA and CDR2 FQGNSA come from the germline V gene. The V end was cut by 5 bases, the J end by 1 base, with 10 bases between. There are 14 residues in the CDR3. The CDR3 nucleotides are TGTGCCAGCAGCGCAGGATGGCGCACAGATACGCAGTATTTT. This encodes CASSAGWRTDTQYF.

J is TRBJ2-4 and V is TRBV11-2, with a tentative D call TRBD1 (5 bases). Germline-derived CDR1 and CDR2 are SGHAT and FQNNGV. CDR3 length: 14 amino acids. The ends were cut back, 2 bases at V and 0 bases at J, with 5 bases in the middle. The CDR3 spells CASSLQGAKNIQYF. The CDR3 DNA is TGTGCCAGCAGCTTACAGGGAGCCAAAAACATTCAGTACTTC.

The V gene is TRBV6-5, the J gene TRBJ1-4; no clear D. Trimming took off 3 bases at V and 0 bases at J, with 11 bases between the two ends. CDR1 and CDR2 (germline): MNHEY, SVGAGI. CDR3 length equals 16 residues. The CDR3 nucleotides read TGTGCCAGCAGTTATGAAGGGAGGGCAACTAATGAAAAACTGTTTTTT. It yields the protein CASSYEGRATNEKLFF.

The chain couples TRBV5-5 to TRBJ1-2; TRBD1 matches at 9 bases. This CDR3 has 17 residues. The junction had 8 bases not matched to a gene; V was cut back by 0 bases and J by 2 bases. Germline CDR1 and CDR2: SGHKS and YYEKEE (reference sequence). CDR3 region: CASSLAFWTGENYGYTF. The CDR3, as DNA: TGTGCCAGCAGCTTGGCGTTTTGGACAGGGGAAAACTATGGCTACACCTTC.